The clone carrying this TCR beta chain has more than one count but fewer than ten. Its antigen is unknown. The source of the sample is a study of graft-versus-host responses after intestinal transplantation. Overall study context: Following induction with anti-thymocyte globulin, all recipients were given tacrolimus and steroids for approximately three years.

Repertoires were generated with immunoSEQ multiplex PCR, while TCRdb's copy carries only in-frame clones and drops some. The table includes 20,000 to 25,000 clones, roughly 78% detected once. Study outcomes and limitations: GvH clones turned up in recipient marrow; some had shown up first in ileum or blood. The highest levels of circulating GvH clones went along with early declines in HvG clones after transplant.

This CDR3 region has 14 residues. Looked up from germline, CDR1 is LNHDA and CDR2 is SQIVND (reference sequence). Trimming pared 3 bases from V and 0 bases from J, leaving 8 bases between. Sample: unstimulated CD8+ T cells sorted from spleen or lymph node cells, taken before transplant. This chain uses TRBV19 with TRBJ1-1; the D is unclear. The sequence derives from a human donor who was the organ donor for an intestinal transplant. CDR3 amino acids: CASSIGQLNTEAFF. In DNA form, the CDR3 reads TGTGCCAGTAGTATCGGGCAGTTGAACACTGAAGCTTTCTTT.